This T cell receptor beta chain is from a study of B cell selection in AIRE deficiency. Only in-frame clones appear in the TCRdb table, and some are missing; sequencing was by immunoSEQ multiplex PCR. Of tens of thousands of clones in the sample, 90% to 97% were seen once. This clone was counted a single time. The antigen is not known. Study outcomes and limitations: Of roughly 3,400 shared Treg TCRbeta sequences, under 40% were healthy-donor-only and just under 9.5% patient-only. Patient Tconv cells held around a third of Treg sequences shared by healthy donors. Shared Treg sequences had shorter CDR3s, biased toward rearrangements with few non-templated insertions.

Germline V gene lookup returns CDR1 MNHEY and CDR2 SMNVEV (reference sequence). Trimming cost V 4 bases and J 2 bases; bases outside gene matches: 8. The CDR3 consists of 15 residues. CD4+CD127+ cells were sorted as the conventional CD4 T cells. The source of this sequence is a human donor in good health. The sequenced sample was CD4+CD127+ conventional T cells sorted from PBMCs. The chain is built from TRBV27 and TRBJ2-7, with 7 positions matching TRBD1. The CDR3 loop reads CASSYRGLIPYEQYF. In DNA form, the CDR3 reads TGTGCCAGCAGTTACAGGGGCCTAATACCCTACGAGCAGTACTTC.